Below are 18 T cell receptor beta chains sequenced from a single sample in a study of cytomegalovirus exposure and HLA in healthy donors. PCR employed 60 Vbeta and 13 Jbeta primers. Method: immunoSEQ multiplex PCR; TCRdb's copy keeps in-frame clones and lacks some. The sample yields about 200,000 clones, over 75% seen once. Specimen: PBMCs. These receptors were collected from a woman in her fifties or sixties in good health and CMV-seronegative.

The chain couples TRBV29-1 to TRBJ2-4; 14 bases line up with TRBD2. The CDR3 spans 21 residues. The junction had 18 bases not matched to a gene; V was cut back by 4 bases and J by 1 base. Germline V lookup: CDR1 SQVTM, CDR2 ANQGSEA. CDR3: CSVATGKPGLAGVFAKNIQYF. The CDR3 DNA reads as TGCAGCGTTGCCACAGGGAAACCGGGACTAGCGGGAGTCTTCGCCAAAAACATTCAGTACTTC.

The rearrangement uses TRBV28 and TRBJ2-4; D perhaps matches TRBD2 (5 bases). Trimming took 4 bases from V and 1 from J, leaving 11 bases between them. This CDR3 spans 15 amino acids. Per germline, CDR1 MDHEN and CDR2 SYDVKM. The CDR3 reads CASSSRGKAKNIQYF. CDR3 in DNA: TGTGCCAGCAGTTCAAGAGGGAAGGCCAAAAACATTCAGTACTTC.

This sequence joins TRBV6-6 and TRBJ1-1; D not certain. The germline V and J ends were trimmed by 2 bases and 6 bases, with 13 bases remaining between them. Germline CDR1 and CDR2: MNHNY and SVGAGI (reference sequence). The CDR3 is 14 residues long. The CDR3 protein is CASSYTMGIAEAFF. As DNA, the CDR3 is TGTGCCAGCAGTTACACTATGGGTATCGCTGAAGCTTTCTTT.

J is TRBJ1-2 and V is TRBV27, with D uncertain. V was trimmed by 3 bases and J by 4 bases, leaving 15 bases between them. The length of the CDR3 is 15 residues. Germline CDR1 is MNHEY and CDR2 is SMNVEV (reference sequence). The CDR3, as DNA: TGTGCCAGCAGTTTTCGTGGAGATCAACGCTATGGCTACACCTTC. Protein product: CASSFRGDQRYGYTF.

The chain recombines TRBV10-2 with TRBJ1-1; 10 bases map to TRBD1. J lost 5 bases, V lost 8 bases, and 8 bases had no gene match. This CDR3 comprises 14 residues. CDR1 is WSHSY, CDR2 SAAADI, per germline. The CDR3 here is CASEWGTGETEAFF. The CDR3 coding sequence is TGCGCCAGCGAGTGGGGGACAGGGGAAACTGAAGCTTTCTTT.

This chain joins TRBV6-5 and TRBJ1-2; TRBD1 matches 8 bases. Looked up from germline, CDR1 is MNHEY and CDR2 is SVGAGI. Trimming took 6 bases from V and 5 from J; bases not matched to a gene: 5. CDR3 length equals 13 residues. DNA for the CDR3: TGTGCCAGCAGCCCCGACAGGGGATATGGCTACACCTTC. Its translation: CASSPDRGYGYTF.

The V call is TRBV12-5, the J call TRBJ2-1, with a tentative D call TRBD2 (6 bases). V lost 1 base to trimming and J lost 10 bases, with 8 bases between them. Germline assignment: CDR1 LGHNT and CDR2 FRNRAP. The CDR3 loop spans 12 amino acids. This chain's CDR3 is CASGLDRGEQFF. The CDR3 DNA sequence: TGTGCTAGTGGTTTGGATCGGGGGGAGCAGTTCTTC. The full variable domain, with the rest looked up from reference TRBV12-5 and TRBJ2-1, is DARVTQTPRHKVTEMGQEVTMRCQPILGHNTVFWYRQTMMQGLELLAYFRNRAPLDDSGMPKDRFSAEMPDATLATLKIQPSEPRDSAVYFCASGLDRGEQFFGPGTRLTVL.

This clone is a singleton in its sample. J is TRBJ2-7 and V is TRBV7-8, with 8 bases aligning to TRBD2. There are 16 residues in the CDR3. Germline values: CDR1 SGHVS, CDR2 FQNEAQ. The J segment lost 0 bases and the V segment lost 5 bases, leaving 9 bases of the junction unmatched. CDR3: CASSRGVTSGSYEQYF. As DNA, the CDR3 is TGTGCCAGCAGCAGGGGGGTAACTAGCGGCTCCTACGAGCAGTACTTC. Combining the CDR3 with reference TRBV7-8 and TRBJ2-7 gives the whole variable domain GAGVSQSPRYKVAKRGQDVALRCDPISGHVSLFWYQQALGQGPEFLTYFQNEAQLDKSGLPSDRFFAERPEGSVSTLKIQRTQQEDSAVYLCASSRGVTSGSYEQYFGPGTRLTVT.

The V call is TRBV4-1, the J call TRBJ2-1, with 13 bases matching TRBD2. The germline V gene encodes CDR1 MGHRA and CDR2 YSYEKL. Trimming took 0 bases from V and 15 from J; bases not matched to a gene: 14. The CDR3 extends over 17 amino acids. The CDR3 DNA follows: TGCGCCAGCAGCCAAGATATTGGACTAGCGGGAGTCGATCTAAGGTTCTTC. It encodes CASSQDIGLAGVDLRFF.

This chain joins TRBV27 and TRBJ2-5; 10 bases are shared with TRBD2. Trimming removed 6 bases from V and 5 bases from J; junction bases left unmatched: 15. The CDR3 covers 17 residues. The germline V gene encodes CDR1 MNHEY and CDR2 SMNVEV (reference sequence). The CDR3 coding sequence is TGTGCCAGCAGCCGAATAAATGTAGCGGGAGGAAACGAGACCCAGTACTTC. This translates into CASSRINVAGGNETQYF.

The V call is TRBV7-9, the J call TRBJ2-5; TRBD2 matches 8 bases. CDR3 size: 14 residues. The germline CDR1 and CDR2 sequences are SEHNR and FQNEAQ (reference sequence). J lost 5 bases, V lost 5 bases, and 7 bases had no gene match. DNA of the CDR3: TGTGCCAGCAGCCTAATCGGCGGGAGGGAGACCCAGTACTTC. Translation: CASSLIGGRETQYF. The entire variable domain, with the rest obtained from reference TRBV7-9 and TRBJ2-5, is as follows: DTGVSQNPRHKITKRGQNVTFRCDPISEHNRLYWYRQTLGQGPEFLTYFQNEAQLEKSRLLSDRFSAERPKGSFSTLEIQRTEQGDSAMYLCASSLIGGRETQYFGPGTRLLVL.

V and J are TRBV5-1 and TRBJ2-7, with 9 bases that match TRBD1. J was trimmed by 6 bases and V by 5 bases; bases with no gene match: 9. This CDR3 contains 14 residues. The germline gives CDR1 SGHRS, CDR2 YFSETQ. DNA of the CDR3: TGCGCCAGCAGACCCGGGACAGGGTCGGGCGAGCAGTACTTC. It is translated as CASRPGTGSGEQYF.

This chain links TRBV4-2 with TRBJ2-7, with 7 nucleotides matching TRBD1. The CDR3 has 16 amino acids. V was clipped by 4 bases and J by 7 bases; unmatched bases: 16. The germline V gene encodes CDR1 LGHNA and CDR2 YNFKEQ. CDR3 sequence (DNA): TGTGCCAGCAGCCGAGAGACCGGGACAGCCTTCGGAGAGCAGTACTTC. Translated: CASSRETGTAFGEQYF.

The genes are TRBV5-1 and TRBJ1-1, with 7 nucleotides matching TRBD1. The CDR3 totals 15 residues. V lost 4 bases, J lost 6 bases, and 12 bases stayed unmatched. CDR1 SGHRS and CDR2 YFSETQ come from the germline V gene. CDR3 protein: CASSPGQERGAEAFF. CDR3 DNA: TGCGCCAGCAGCCCAGGACAGGAGAGGGGCGCTGAAGCTTTCTTT.

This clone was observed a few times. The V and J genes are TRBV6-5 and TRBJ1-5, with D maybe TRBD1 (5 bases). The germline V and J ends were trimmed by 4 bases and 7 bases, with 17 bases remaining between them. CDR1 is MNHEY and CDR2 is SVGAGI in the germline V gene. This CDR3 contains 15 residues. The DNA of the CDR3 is TGTGCCAGCAGTTGGGCAGCGGGGGGGTACCAGCCCCAGCATTTT. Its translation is CASSWAAGGYQPQHF.

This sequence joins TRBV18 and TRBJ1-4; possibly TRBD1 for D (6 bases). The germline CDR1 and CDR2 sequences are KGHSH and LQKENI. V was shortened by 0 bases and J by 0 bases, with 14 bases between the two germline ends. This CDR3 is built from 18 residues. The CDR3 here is CASSPPQGKIATNEKLFF. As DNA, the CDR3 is TGTGCCAGCTCACCACCACAGGGAAAGATAGCAACTAATGAAAAACTGTTTTTT.

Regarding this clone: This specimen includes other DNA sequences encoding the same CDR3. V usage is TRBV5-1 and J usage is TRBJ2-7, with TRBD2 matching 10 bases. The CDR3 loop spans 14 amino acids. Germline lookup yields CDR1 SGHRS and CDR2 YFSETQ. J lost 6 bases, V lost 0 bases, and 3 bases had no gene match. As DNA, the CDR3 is TGCGCCAGCAGCTTGGTGGTAGCGGGAGGCGAGCAGTACTTC. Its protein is CASSLVVAGGEQYF.

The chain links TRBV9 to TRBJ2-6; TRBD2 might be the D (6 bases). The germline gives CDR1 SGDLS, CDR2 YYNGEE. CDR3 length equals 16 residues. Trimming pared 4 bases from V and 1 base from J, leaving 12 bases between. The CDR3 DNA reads TGTGCCAGCAGCCCCCGCGGGATATCTGGGGCCAACGTCCTGACTTTC. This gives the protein CASSPRGISGANVLTF.